These 32 T cell receptor beta chains came from one sample sequenced in a study of cytomegalovirus exposure and HLA in healthy donors. Primers for the PCR totalled 60 Vbeta and 13 Jbeta. The data were produced by immunoSEQ multiplex PCR, yet TCRdb's version contains in-frame clones alone and is incomplete. The sample carries roughly 73,000 clones, about 81% recorded once. Sequenced input: PBMCs. All receptors come from a woman in her 50s in good health and CMV-seronegative.

The chain carries TRBV30 and TRBJ2-2, with TRBD1 as a possible D gene (6 bases). The CDR3 covers 11 residues. Germline assignment: CDR1 GTSNPN and CDR2 SVGIG (reference sequence). V gave up 3 bases and J gave up 9 bases, with 8 bases separating them. As DNA, the CDR3 is TGTGCCTGGAGCGGGGACAGGGAGCTGTTTTTT. Translated, it gives CAWSGDRELFF. Supplemented by reference TRBV30 and TRBJ2-2, the full variable domain reads SQTIHQWPATLVQPVGSPLSLECTVEGTSNPNLYWYRQAAGRGLQLLFYSVGIGQISSEVPQNLSASRPQDRQFILSSKKLLLSDSGFYLCAWSGDRELFFGEGSRLTVL.

The chain couples TRBV30 to TRBJ2-1; TRBD2 aligns across 10 bases. Losses at the gene ends were 7 bases for V and 8 bases for J; bases not matched to a gene: 11. Germline CDR1 reads GTSNPN; CDR2 reads SVGIG (reference sequence). The CDR3 totals 14 residues. Here the CDR3 DNA reads TGTGCCTACCAAAGCGGGGGGGCTGTAGATGAGCAGTTCTTC. Translated, it gives CAYQSGGAVDEQFF.

The chain uses TRBV4-1 and TRBJ1-3; possibly TRBD1 for D (6 bases). This CDR3 has 17 residues. CDR1 MGHRA and CDR2 YSYEKL come from the germline V gene. V lost 0 bases to trimming and J lost 0 bases, with 12 bases between them. The CDR3 coding sequence is TGCGCCAGCAGCCAAGAGACAGGACCCTCCTCTGGAAACACCATATATTTT. Amino acids: CASSQETGPSSGNTIYF.

The chain links TRBV14 to TRBJ2-7; D may be TRBD2 (7 bases). Trimming left V 1 base short and J 1 base short, with 11 bases between. CDR1 is SGHDN and CDR2 is FVKESK in the germline V gene. This CDR3 is 15 amino acids long. CDR3 sequence reads: CASSQVGGRSYEQYF. Written as DNA, the CDR3 is TGTGCCAGCAGCCAAGTCGGGGGGCGGTCCTACGAGCAGTACTTC.

The chain recombines TRBV2 with TRBJ1-2, with 11 bases aligning to TRBD1. V lost 6 bases, J lost 8 bases, and 5 bases stayed unmatched. Germline assignment: CDR1 SNHLY and CDR2 FYNNEI. This CDR3 contains 13 residues. CDR3 sequence reads: CASRDRGRVGYTF. CDR3 nucleotides: TGTGCCAGCAGGGACAGGGGGCGCGTGGGCTACACCTTC.

This sequence joins TRBV7-2 and TRBJ1-5, with TRBD1 as a possible D gene (5 bases). Germline V gives CDR1 SGHTA, CDR2 FQGNSA. This CDR3 has 19 residues. The V end was cut by 1 base, the J end by 1 base, with 20 bases between. CDR3 DNA sequence: TGTGCCAGCAGCTTAGACTGGGGACTAGCCCCGAACAGCAATCAGCCCCAGCATTTT. Translating it yields CASSLDWGLAPNSNQPQHF.

The chain couples TRBV19 to TRBJ2-2; D perhaps matches TRBD1 (6 bases). This CDR3 has 14 residues. From germline, CDR1 is LNHDA and CDR2 SQIVND (reference sequence). The V and J ends lost 9 bases and 5 bases respectively, with 16 bases between them. CDR3 bases: TGTGCCAGCACAAGACAGGTTTTAACCGGGGAGCTGTTTTTT. Translated, it gives CASTRQVLTGELFF.

The gene calls are TRBV10-1 and TRBJ2-3; possible D gene TRBD1, 5 bases. Germline assignment: CDR1 WNHNN and CDR2 SYGVQD (reference sequence). Trimming removed 3 bases from V and 3 bases from J, with 10 bases in between. This CDR3 is built from 14 residues. CDR3: CASSDARATDTQYF. The CDR3 region has the DNA TGCGCCAGCAGTGACGCCAGGGCAACAGATACGCAGTATTTT.

The V gene is TRBV19, the J gene TRBJ2-7; 9 bases are shared with TRBD1. V gave up 3 bases and J gave up 2 bases; unmatched junction bases: 2. The CDR3 runs 14 residues. CDR1 LNHDA and CDR2 SQIVND come from the germline V gene (reference sequence). CDR3 DNA: TGTGCCAGTAGTATGGGACAGGGTCCCTACGAGCAGTACTTC. Its protein product is CASSMGQGPYEQYF.

This clone has just one count. The chain is built from TRBV5-5 and TRBJ1-1; perhaps TRBD1 as D (5 bases). The CDR3 is made up of 14 amino acids. V lost 3 bases and J 4 bases, leaving 13 bases between the germline ends. Per the germline V gene, CDR1 is SGHKS and CDR2 is YYEKEE (reference sequence). This CDR3 is CASSYTDSSTEAFF. CDR3 bases: TGTGCCAGCAGCTATACAGACAGCAGCACTGAAGCTTTCTTT.

This clone was picked up one time. V is TRBV2 and J is TRBJ2-3; the match to TRBD2 covers 9 bases. V was clipped by 4 bases and J by 4 bases; unmatched bases: 6. This CDR3 comprises 15 residues. Germline CDR1 SNHLY, CDR2 FYNNEI. CDR3 DNA sequence: TGTGCCAGCAGTGCAGCGGGAGGAGGAGCAGATACGCAGTATTTT. Translating it yields CASSAAGGGADTQYF.

CDR3 sequence (DNA): TGTGCCAGCAGCTTAGGACAGGGGGCGCCCGGCGAGCAGTACTTC. This encodes CASSLGQGAPGEQYF. The rearrangement links TRBV7-9 to TRBJ2-7, with TRBD1 identical over 10 bases. V gave up 1 base and J gave up 6 bases; unmatched junction bases: 6. The CDR3 runs 15 residues. From germline, CDR1 is SEHNR and CDR2 FQNEAQ (reference sequence).

The V call is TRBV21-1, the J call TRBJ2-2; no DNA check was done on the table's D call, TRBD2. TRBV21-1 is a pseudogene locus. The CDR3 is made up of 19 amino acids. The CDR3 DNA reads TGTGCCAGCAGCAAAGCAGCGAGCGGGGGGGCCGTGGGCACCGGGGAGCTGTTTTTT. Translation gives CASSKAASGGAVGTGELFF.

The chain couples TRBV18 to TRBJ1-2; no reliable D call. CDR3 length: 16 residues. V was trimmed by 0 bases and J by 5 bases, leaving 16 bases between them. Germline V gives CDR1 KGHSH, CDR2 LQKENI. The CDR3 here is CASSPPSLLEVYGYTF. The CDR3 coding sequence is TGTGCCAGCTCACCACCTTCTCTCCTAGAGGTTTATGGCTACACCTTC.

The V call is TRBV18, the J call TRBJ1-2; 7 bases fit TRBD1. The CDR3 is 15 residues long. V lost 1 base to trimming and J lost 4 bases; unmatched junction nucleotides: 6. From germline, CDR1 is KGHSH and CDR2 LQKENI. The CDR3 protein is CASSPLAGTAYGYTF. CDR3 coding DNA: TGTGCCAGCTCACCACTAGCCGGGACAGCCTATGGCTACACCTTC.

J is TRBJ2-2 and V is TRBV19, with D perhaps matching TRBD1 (5 bases). Looked up from germline, CDR1 is LNHDA and CDR2 is SQIVND (reference sequence). The CDR3 runs 14 residues. The V and J ends lost 8 bases and 1 base respectively, with 11 bases between them. The CDR3 bases are TGTGCCAGTCAGTGGACACTGAACACCGGGGAGCTGTTTTTT. This gives the protein CASQWTLNTGELFF.

This clone was picked up one time. V is TRBV27 and J is TRBJ2-3, with 8 bases aligning to TRBD2. Germline CDR1 reads MNHEY; CDR2 reads SMNVEV (reference sequence). J was trimmed by 0 bases and V by 5 bases; bases with no gene match: 10. CDR3 size: 17 residues. In DNA form, the CDR3 reads TGTGCCAGCAGTAGAGAATTTAGCGGGACTAGCACAGATACGCAGTATTTT. Translating it yields CASSREFSGTSTDTQYF.

The table lists this clone with a few counts. This chain uses TRBV2 with TRBJ1-5, with D unresolved. The CDR3 length is 14 residues. Trimming pared 7 bases from V and 9 bases from J, leaving 19 bases between. Germline lookup yields CDR1 SNHLY and CDR2 FYNNEI. DNA for the CDR3: TGTGCCAGCATTTTATCGGCTCCCCCGGGGCCCCAGCATTTT. Residues: CASILSAPPGPQHF.

V and J are TRBV6-5 and TRBJ1-4, with 8 nucleotides matching TRBD1. CDR3 length: 16 amino acids. The germline V gene encodes CDR1 MNHEY and CDR2 SVGAGI. Germline trimming cut 2 bases from V and 5 bases from J; bases unmatched to any gene: 7. Written as DNA, the CDR3 is TGTGCCAGCAGTTACACCAGGACAGGGACGAATGAAAAACTGTTTTTT. Its protein product is CASSYTRTGTNEKLFF.

This rearrangement joins TRBV10-1 to TRBJ2-3, with 7 bases identical to TRBD2. The CDR3 consists of 13 residues. The J segment lost 7 bases and the V segment lost 2 bases, leaving 3 bases of the junction unmatched. Germline-derived CDR1 and CDR2 are WNHNN and SYGVQD (reference sequence). CDR3 nucleotide sequence: TGCGCCAGCAGTGAGACTAGCGCCTATACGCAGTATTTT. Translation gives CASSETSAYTQYF.

This chain uses TRBV5-1 with TRBJ1-6; a weak D match, TRBD1 (6 bases). CDR3 length: 13 residues. The V and J ends lost 4 bases and 8 bases respectively, with 10 bases between them. Germline CDR1 and CDR2: SGHRS and YFSETQ. The CDR3 loop is CASSEDRDSPLHF. In DNA, the CDR3 is TGCGCCAGCAGCGAGGACAGAGATTCACCCCTCCACTTT.

Here the CDR3 DNA reads TGTGCCAGTAGGGGGACAGGGGATCAGCCCCAGCATTTT. It specifies CASRGTGDQPQHF. J is TRBJ1-5 and V is TRBV19; the match to TRBD1 covers 10 bases. CDR3 length: 13 amino acids. Trimming took 6 bases from V and 5 from J; bases not matched to a gene: 1. Germline V lookup: CDR1 LNHDA, CDR2 SQIVND (reference sequence). Using reference TRBV19 and TRBJ1-5 for the parts outside the CDR3, the full variable domain is DGGITQSPKYLFRKEGQNVTLSCEQNLNHDAMYWYRQDPGQGLRLIYYSQIVNDFQKGDIAEGYSVSREKKESFPLTVTSAQKNPTAFYLCASRGTGDQPQHFGDGTRLSIL.

The rearrangement links TRBV19 to TRBJ1-5; D gene unclear. V lost 7 bases to trimming and J lost 3 bases, with 10 bases between them. CDR3 length: 13 amino acids. The germline CDR1 and CDR2 sequences are LNHDA and SQIVND (reference sequence). CDR3 protein: CASKDWNNQPQHF. The DNA for the CDR3 is TGTGCCAGTAAAGACTGGAACAATCAGCCCCAGCATTTT.

This clone was seen only once. V usage is TRBV28 and J usage is TRBJ2-7; 11 positions match TRBD1. Germline trimming cut 7 bases from V and 2 bases from J; bases unmatched to any gene: 4. Germline CDR1 MDHEN, CDR2 SYDVKM. The CDR3 is 14 amino acids. CDR3 loop: CASKRTGGAYEQYF. The CDR3 bases are TGTGCCAGCAAACGGACAGGGGGCGCCTACGAGCAGTACTTC.

The rearrangement joins TRBV25-1 to TRBJ2-4, with D perhaps matching TRBD2 (6 bases). Germline V gene lookup returns CDR1 MGHDK and CDR2 SYGVNS. This CDR3 is 16 amino acids long. Trimming shortened V by 4 bases and J by 6 bases, and 19 bases separated the two germline ends. The CDR3 protein is CASSGPSDPLGNIQYF. CDR3 bases: TGTGCCAGCAGTGGCCCTAGCGACCCTTTGGGAAACATTCAGTACTTC.

The chain recombines TRBV9 with TRBJ2-1; 7 bases map to TRBD2. Looked up from germline, CDR1 is SGDLS and CDR2 is YYNGEE. CDR3 length: 20 residues. The V segment lost 4 bases and the J segment 0 bases; nucleotides outside the gene matches: 19. The chain's CDR3 is CASSPRGERAPSSSYNEQFF. As DNA, the CDR3 is TGTGCCAGCAGCCCTCGGGGGGAGCGGGCGCCCTCAAGCTCCTACAATGAGCAGTTCTTC. Combining the CDR3 with reference TRBV9 and TRBJ2-1 gives the whole variable domain DSGVTQTPKHLITATGQRVTLRCSPRSGDLSVYWYQQSLDQGLQFLIQYYNGEERAKGNILERFSAQQFPDLHSELNLSSLELGDSALYFCASSPRGERAPSSSYNEQFFGPGTRLTVL.

This rearrangement joins TRBV5-1 to TRBJ2-1; 9 bases align to TRBD1. J gave up 4 bases and V 1 base, and 6 bases lay outside the gene matches. CDR1 is SGHRS and CDR2 is YFSETQ in the germline V gene. This CDR3 spans 16 amino acids. This CDR3 is CASSLTPGQGYNEQFF. CDR3 coding DNA: TGCGCCAGCAGCTTGACCCCGGGACAGGGATACAATGAGCAGTTCTTC.

V is TRBV2 and J is TRBJ1-2; a weak D match, TRBD1 (5 bases). Per the germline V gene, CDR1 is SNHLY and CDR2 is FYNNEI. V was cut by 5 bases and J by 6 bases, with 7 bases left in between. The CDR3 length is 11 residues. The CDR3 loop is CASSQGHGYTF. The DNA of the CDR3 is TGTGCCAGCAGTCAGGGTCATGGCTACACCTTC.

There are a few counts of this clone. The genes are TRBV28 and TRBJ2-1, with unresolved D. Trimming removed 3 bases at V and 8 bases at J, with 8 bases between. This CDR3 comprises 12 residues. The germline CDR1 and CDR2 sequences are MDHEN and SYDVKM. In DNA form, the CDR3 reads TGTGCCAGCAGTTTTCTATTCTATGAGCAGTTCTTC. Translating it yields CASSFLFYEQFF.

This clone was seen only a few times. The chain couples TRBV6-1 to TRBJ1-1; unclear D gene. This CDR3 is built from 13 residues. Germline V gene sequence: CDR1 MNHNS, CDR2 SASEGT. Deletions cut 1 base from V and 2 bases from J, with 5 bases between. The DNA for the CDR3 is TGTGCCAGCAGTGAAGTGCGTAACACTGAAGCTTTCTTT. Encoded protein: CASSEVRNTEAFF.

The count of this clone is one. V and J are TRBV7-9 and TRBJ1-1, with TRBD1 matching over 10 bases. This CDR3 is 14 amino acids long. Germline CDR1 and CDR2: SEHNR and FQNEAQ (reference sequence). After removal of 3 bases from V and 3 bases from J, the junction contained 1 base not matched to a gene. The CDR3 protein is CASSLGQGYTEAFF. The DNA for the CDR3 is TGTGCCAGCAGCTTGGGACAGGGGTACACTGAAGCTTTCTTT.

This rearrangement joins TRBV7-9 to TRBJ1-4, with D hard to call. This CDR3 contains 15 residues. Trimming left V 0 bases short and J 7 bases short, with 12 bases between. CDR1 and CDR2 from the germline V gene are SEHNR and FQNEAQ (reference sequence). The CDR3 nucleotides read TGTGCCAGCAGCTTAGCGGGCGGGCGTGTTGAAAAACTGTTTTTT. It yields the protein CASSLAGGRVEKLFF.